This T cell receptor (beta chain) was identified during a study of beta chain features in type 1 diabetes. CDR1 is MNHEY, CDR2 SMNVEV, per germline (reference sequence). V shed 7 bases, J shed 8 bases, and the junction held 8 bases outside the gene matches. CDR3 size: 13 residues. Findings and limits, study-wide: These data did not resolve whether HLA type affects TCRB rearrangement.

The sequenced template was cDNA made from the entire isolated RNA. Assay used: immunoSEQ multiplex PCR; TCRdb lists only in-frame clones, some missing. The table lists hundreds of thousands of clones, 15% to 19% of them singletons. Only a few counts were recorded for this clone. Its antigen is undetermined. Each donor gave one heparinised blood draw averaging around 120 mL. By way of CD45RO/CCR7/CD25/CD127/CD95/CD27, the CD4+ regulatory, stem cell-like memory, central memory and naive cells were sorted. Sequencing was done on a sample of naive CD4+ T cells from blood. V usage is TRBV27 and J usage is TRBJ1-2; 9 bases fit TRBD1. This TCR derives from a young man in good health. CDR3 in amino acids: CASTQQGARGYTF. CDR3 coding DNA: TGTGCCAGCACCCAACAGGGGGCGAGGGGCTACACCTTC.